These 25 T cell receptor beta chains were sequenced from one sample in a study of blood T cells in healthy people across ages. Together with a sample-barcoded 5' primer, a J-beta primer mix was included in a second PCR lasting about 6 to 11 cycles. TCRdb called the 5' RACE reads again in MiXCR, with one record for every CDR3 protein. The data contain 1.5 million to 2 million distinct CDR3 sequences, roughly a third of them seen just once; the ten biggest clones take up about 10%. The sequenced sample consisted of blood. The receptors come from a woman in her twenties or thirties in good health.

The sample holds a few counts of this clonotype. This sequence may be a read error, since a much larger clone differs from it by one base. CDR3 coding DNA: TGTGCCAGCAGCTATCTCGGACAGTCCTCCTACGGGCAGTACTTC. It encodes CASSYLGQSSYGQYF. This chain connects TRBV11-1 to TRBJ2-7; D perhaps matches TRBD1 (6 bases). This CDR3 spans 15 amino acids. Germline lookup yields CDR1 SGHAT and CDR2 FQDESV (reference sequence).

This clonotype was recorded a few times. This chain links TRBV5-6 with TRBJ1-2, with 7 bases matching TRBD1. The ends lost 0 bases at V and 4 bases at J; junction bases unmatched: 12. The CDR3 sequence is 17 residues long. Germline CDR1 and CDR2: SGHDT and YYEEEE. CDR3 coding DNA: TGTGCCAGCAGCTTGGAGTTACAGGGGCAGAGGAGCTATGGCTACACCTTC. It yields the protein CASSLELQGQRSYGYTF.

This chain links TRBV9 with TRBJ2-3; D might be TRBD2 (7 bases). Germline V gene sequence: CDR1 SGDLS, CDR2 YYNGEE. Trimming stripped 4 bases from V and 1 base from J, with 19 bases between. The CDR3 consists of 17 residues. This CDR3 reads CASSQGGGREGTDTQYF. CDR3 nucleotides: TGTGCCAGCAGCCAAGGGGGGGGCCGAGAAGGCACAGATACGCAGTATTTT.

This clonotype has a handful of counts. The V call is TRBV6-1, the J call TRBJ1-2; no definite D call. The V and J ends lost 2 bases and 8 bases respectively, with 15 bases between them. This CDR3 is 14 amino acids long. Germline V CDR1 and CDR2: MNHNS, SASEGT. CDR3 in amino acids: CASSELEGSSGYTF. CDR3 nucleotides: TGTGCCAGCAGTGAATTGGAAGGATCTTCCGGCTACACCTTC.

This clonotype was seen only a few times. V and J are TRBV20-1 and TRBJ2-1, with 7 bases lining up with TRBD1. Trimming took 1 base from V and 7 from J; bases not matched to a gene: 4. Per germline, CDR1 DFQATT and CDR2 SNEGSKA (reference sequence). The CDR3 has 13 residues. CDR3 amino acids: CSARGPGGNEQFF. The CDR3 coding sequence is TGCAGTGCTAGAGGGCCAGGGGGTAATGAGCAGTTCTTC.

This clonotype was seen more than once but under ten times. The V gene is TRBV4-1, the J gene TRBJ1-1; unclear D gene. This CDR3 is 14 amino acids long. Germline V CDR1 and CDR2: MGHRA, YSYEKL. Trimming removed 1 base from V and 1 base from J, with 7 bases in between. The DNA of the CDR3 is TGCGCCAGCAGCCAAGGTCGGGAGAACACTGAAGCTTTCTTT. It is translated as CASSQGRENTEAFF.

Comment on this clonotype: A much larger clonotype is one base distant, so this may be a read error. V is TRBV12-3 or TRBV12-4 and J is TRBJ2-6; D is perhaps TRBD1 (6 bases). The CDR3 runs to 17 residues. V lost 5 bases to trimming and J lost 0 bases, with 14 bases between them. The CDR3 nucleotides are TGTGCCAGCAGTGAGGACAGCAGGGCCTCTGGGGCCAACGTCCTGACTTTC. The encoded protein is CASSEDSRASGANVLTF.

The rearrangement joins TRBV5-4 to TRBJ2-5; D is unresolved. Germline V lookup: CDR1 SGHNT, CDR2 YYREEE (reference sequence). This CDR3 has 14 amino acids. V lost 0 bases and J 1 base, leaving 7 bases between the germline ends. Here the CDR3 reads CASSLGSSQETQYF. CDR3 DNA: TGTGCCAGCAGCTTGGGATCGAGCCAAGAGACCCAGTACTTC. The variable domain in full, completed from reference TRBV5-4 and TRBJ2-5, reads ETGVTQSPTHLIKTRGQQVTLRCSSQSGHNTVSWYQQALGQGPQFIFQYYREEENGRGNFPPRFSGLQFPNYSSELNVNALELDDSALYLCASSLGSSQETQYFGPGTRLLVL.

The chain couples TRBV4-1 to TRBJ2-5, with 7 nucleotides matching TRBD2. The better agreement between TRBJ2-7 and the DNA end casts doubt on the J call. Germline loops: CDR1 MGHRA, CDR2 YSYEKL. This CDR3 region has 20 residues. CDR3 sequence (DNA): TGCGCCAGCAGCCATGTTACTAGCGAAGGAACCCCCTCGACCTCCTACGAGCAGTACTTC. This encodes CASSHVTSEGTPSTSYEQYF.

This clonotype appeared a few times. The genes are TRBV14 and TRBJ2-1, with unresolved D. This CDR3 contains 16 residues. V was shortened by 0 bases and J by 6 bases, with 15 bases between the two germline ends. Germline-derived CDR1 and CDR2 are SGHDN and FVKESK. CDR3 DNA sequence: TGTGCCAGCAGCCAAGATGGGTCTAGGGCGTCCAATGAGCAGTTCTTC. Translated, it gives CASSQDGSRASNEQFF.

The sample holds a few counts of this clonotype. This chain connects TRBV28 to TRBJ2-1, with 8 bases aligning to TRBD2. The CDR3 runs to 16 residues. Per germline, CDR1 MDHEN and CDR2 SYDVKM. Trimming at V came to 4 bases and at J to 2 bases, leaving 7 bases not matched to a gene. Written as DNA, the CDR3 is TGTGCCAGCAGTTCCCCCCCGGGAGGGCCCTACAATGAGCAGTTCTTC. Its protein product is CASSSPPGGPYNEQFF.

Only one count was recorded for this clonotype. This rearrangement joins TRBV4-1 to TRBJ2-1; D is unclear. Per germline, CDR1 MGHRA and CDR2 YSYEKL. The V end was cut by 0 bases, the J end by 0 bases, with 9 bases between. The CDR3 has 16 amino acids. CDR3 region: CASSQDQAASYNEQFF. CDR3 nucleotides: TGCGCCAGCAGCCAAGATCAGGCAGCCTCCTACAATGAGCAGTTCTTC.

This clonotype was picked up a small number of times. The chain uses TRBV9 and TRBJ2-7, with 8 positions matching TRBD1. After removal of 4 bases from V and 5 bases from J, the junction contained 11 bases not matched to a gene. This CDR3 is 15 amino acids long. The germline CDR1 and CDR2 sequences are SGDLS and YYNGEE. In nucleotides, the CDR3 is TGTGCCAGCAGCCCGTCCCCGGGACAGGTAAACGAGCAGTACTTC. Protein: CASSPSPGQVNEQYF.

This rearrangement joins TRBV27 to TRBJ2-6; D gene uncertain. The CDR3 has 19 residues. The V end lost 8 bases, the J end lost 0 bases, and 23 bases lay between the germline ends. CDR1 and CDR2 (germline): MNHEY, SMNVEV (reference sequence). The CDR3 region is CASRTPDAAPRSGANVLTF. The DNA of the CDR3 is TGTGCCAGCCGCACCCCGGACGCCGCACCACGCTCTGGGGCCAACGTCCTGACTTTC. The full variable domain, with the rest looked up from reference TRBV27 and TRBJ2-6, is EAQVTQNPRYLITVTGKKLTVTCSQNMNHEYMSWYRQDPGLGLRQIYYSMNVEVTDKGDVPEGYKVSRKEKRNFPLILESPSPNQTSLYFCASRTPDAAPRSGANVLTFGAGSRLTVL.

The chain links TRBV7-8 to TRBJ1-2; 8 bases are a match to TRBD1. V lost 6 bases, J lost 6 bases, and 12 bases stayed unmatched. The CDR3 consists of 15 residues. In germline, CDR1 is SGHVS, CDR2 FQNEAQ. As DNA, the CDR3 is TGTGCCAGCAGTTTGACGGACAGGGTGGAGGATGGCTACACCTTC. Protein product: CASSLTDRVEDGYTF.

In this sample, this clonotype turned up a few times. The chain joins TRBV20-1 to TRBJ2-1; no definite D call. Germline CDR1 and CDR2: DFQATT and SNEGSKA (reference sequence). The V end was cut by 4 bases, the J end by 0 bases, with 13 bases between. CDR3 length equals 15 residues. The CDR3 DNA is TGCAGTGCTAAAACGGGTCCAAGCTCCTACAATGAGCAGTTCTTC. Translated, it gives CSAKTGPSSYNEQFF.

This clonotype turned up a few times. This chain links TRBV4-1 with TRBJ2-3; tentatively, D is TRBD2 (6 bases). The CDR3 loop spans 14 amino acids. Between the trimmed V and J ends, which lost 1 base and 4 bases, there was a span of 9 bases. Germline lookup yields CDR1 MGHRA and CDR2 YSYEKL. CDR3: CASSQVAGPDTQYF. The CDR3 coding sequence is TGCGCCAGCAGCCAAGTTGCGGGGCCAGATACGCAGTATTTT.

The rearrangement joins TRBV5-1 to TRBJ2-4, with 8 positions matching TRBD1. Per germline, CDR1 SGHRS and CDR2 YFSETQ. After removal of 3 bases from V and 7 bases from J, the junction contained 12 bases not matched to a gene. This CDR3 comprises 16 residues. The CDR3 nucleotides read TGCGCCAGCAGCTGGTACGGACAGGGCTTAAGGAACATTCAGTACTTC. Translated: CASSWYGQGLRNIQYF.

Turning to this clonotype: The junction departs from the called germline gene at one end, perhaps through a read error. The CDR3 DNA reads as TGCAGTGCTAGAGATAAAACAGGGGTATCCTACCAGCAGTACTTC. Protein sequence: CSARDKTGVSYQQYF. The chain has TRBV20-1 and TRBJ2-7; 7 positions agree with TRBD1. CDR1 and CDR2 (germline): DFQATT, SNEGSKA (reference sequence). CDR3 size: 15 residues.

Ten or more counts support this clonotype. The chain joins TRBV7-2 to TRBJ2-7; possibly TRBD2 for D (6 bases). Per germline, CDR1 SGHTA and CDR2 FQGNSA. The CDR3 contains 13 residues. V was pared by 6 bases and J by 2 bases, with 11 bases between. The CDR3 DNA sequence: TGTGCCAGCAGTACCGGGAGTACCTACGAGCAGTACTTC. As protein: CASSTGSTYEQYF.

This clonotype was seen a handful of times. The chain recombines TRBV15 with TRBJ2-2, with D possibly being TRBD1 (5 bases). Trimming removed 1 base at V and 4 bases at J, with 7 bases between. Germline CDR1 LNHNV, CDR2 YYDKDF (reference sequence). This CDR3 comprises 14 residues. CDR3 region: CATSRGRGTGELFF. As DNA, the CDR3 is TGTGCCACCAGCAGAGGAAGGGGCACCGGGGAGCTGTTTTTT.

The chain couples TRBV7-2 to TRBJ1-5; tentative D call: TRBD1 (5 bases). This CDR3 is 14 amino acids long. Germline loops: CDR1 SGHTA, CDR2 FQGNSA. Trimming left V 2 bases short and J 5 bases short, with 10 bases between. The DNA of the CDR3 is TGTGCCAGCAGCTTAAGGGGCGAATATCAGCCCCAGCATTTT. This codes for CASSLRGEYQPQHF.

The rearrangement uses TRBV3-1 and TRBJ2-4, with 8 bases matching TRBD1. The tail of the sequence fits TRBJ2-7 better, so the J call may be wrong. This CDR3 has 16 residues. Looked up from germline, CDR1 is LGHDT and CDR2 is YNNKEL (reference sequence). The CDR3 coding sequence is TGTGCCAGCAGCCAAGATGGGGGGCAGGGGGCGTACGAGCAGTACTTC. Amino acids: CASSQDGGQGAYEQYF.

The sample holds a few counts of this clonotype. The J gene is TRBJ2-7, the V gene TRBV27; maybe TRBD1 (5 bases). Germline V gene lookup returns CDR1 MNHEY and CDR2 SMNVEV (reference sequence). This CDR3 comprises 14 residues. Trimming pared 4 bases from V and 3 bases from J, leaving 13 bases between. This chain's CDR3 is CASSSDRRFYEQYF. DNA for the CDR3: TGTGCCAGCAGTTCCGACAGAAGATTCTACGAGCAGTACTTC.

The chain carries TRBV12-3 or TRBV12-4 and TRBJ2-5; 9 bases align to TRBD2. V shed 6 bases and J 5 bases; nucleotides not matched to a gene: 10. The CDR3 has 15 amino acids. The CDR3 nucleotides read TGTGCCAGCAGCCCCGAGTCAGCGGGGGGTGAGACCCAGTACTTC. Its protein is CASSPESAGGETQYF.